This TCR beta chain was recovered during a study of T-cell reconstitution after alpha-beta-depleted transplantation in children. The study, taken as a whole, reports: A year post-transplant, T-cell counts and diversity derived mostly from newly produced T cells. From surviving recipient T cells and thymic progenitors came the high day-60 TCRbeta diversity observed in some patients. Reported findings indicate that, about two months after transplant, alpha-beta T cells came from several hundred expanded clones, which were derived from non-depleted graft cells.

Unique molecular identifiers were incorporated when the TCRbeta library was constructed. TCRdb independently ran MiXCR on the PCR reads; one entry per CDR3 protein. Seen here are around 210,000 distinct CDR3 sequences, approximately 6.9% observed once, and the top ten hold approximately 5.7%. Trimming pared 6 bases from V and 6 bases from J, leaving 20 bases between. CDR3 length equals 15 residues. Germline values: CDR1 SNHLY, CDR2 FYNNEI. This clonotype was seen a single time. The target antigen is unknown. Likely a read error: the CDR3 ends without its conserved phenylalanine or tryptophan. The V gene is TRBV2, the J gene TRBJ1-1; D uncertain. The source material was PBMCs, sampled before TCRalphabeta/CD19-depleted stem cell transplant. The receptor was derived from a boy aged 2 to 10 with acute lymphoblastic leukemia, due to receive a stem cell transplant. For the CDR3, the DNA is TGTGCCAGCAGCCCCCTGGAGGTTTTGGCCCCTGAAGCTTTCTGT. Its translation: CASSPLEVLAPEAFC.